A single sample gave rise to the 26 T cell receptor beta chains below, sequenced in a study of T cell responses to AZD1222 COVID-19 vaccine. Assay used: immunoSEQ multiplex PCR; TCRdb lists only in-frame clones, some missing. Of about 150,000 clones in the sample, roughly nine tenths are singletons; the top ten hold more than 1.4%. Source: peripheral blood, taken on day 0 of AZD1222 vaccination. The receptors originated from an adult in good health.

The V and J genes are TRBV27 and TRBJ1-6; 8 nucleotides line up with TRBD1. The germline V gene has CDR1 MNHEY and CDR2 SMNVEV (reference sequence). J gave up 0 bases and V 5 bases, and 3 bases lay outside the gene matches. This CDR3 is built from 16 residues. The CDR3 nucleotides are TGTGCCAGCAGTCGGGACAGGAGCTCCTATAATTCACCCCTCCACTTT. Protein sequence: CASSRDRSSYNSPLHF.

This chain joins TRBV6-5 and TRBJ1-6, with D maybe TRBD1 (6 bases). The V end lost 2 bases, the J end lost 8 bases, and 10 bases lay between the germline ends. Germline CDR1 and CDR2: MNHEY and SVGAGI. CDR3 length: 14 residues. In DNA, the CDR3 is TGTGCCAGCAGTTACGCAGGGGCAGATTCACCCCTCCACTTT. Translated: CASSYAGADSPLHF.

The chain recombines TRBV6-6 with TRBJ2-4; TRBD2 might be the D (6 bases). Looked up from germline, CDR1 is MNHNY and CDR2 is SVGAGI (reference sequence). The CDR3 has 12 residues. V lost 11 bases, J lost 3 bases, and 11 bases lay in between. The CDR3 loop reads CAAEEGKNIQYF. Written as DNA, the CDR3 is TGTGCCGCCGAGGAGGGCAAAAACATTCAGTACTTC.

The gene calls are TRBV15 and TRBJ1-6; D unclear. CDR3 length: 14 amino acids. Germline-derived CDR1 and CDR2 are LNHNV and YYDKDF (reference sequence). V was shortened by 2 bases and J by 7 bases, with 9 bases between the two germline ends. Here the CDR3 reads CATSRLAGNSPLHF. As DNA, the CDR3 is TGTGCCACCAGCAGATTGGCCGGGAATTCACCCCTCCACTTT.

This clone was seen more than once but under ten times. This chain links TRBV7-8 with TRBJ1-1, with D unclear. The germline gives CDR1 SGHVS, CDR2 FQNEAQ. The CDR3 spans 15 residues. V was trimmed by 0 bases and J by 0 bases, leaving 8 bases between them. This chain's CDR3 is CASSLAHSVNTEAFF. The CDR3 DNA sequence: TGTGCCAGCAGCTTAGCTCACAGCGTGAACACTGAAGCTTTCTTT.

V usage is TRBV6-6 and J usage is TRBJ1-5; D remains unclear. The germline V gene encodes CDR1 MNHNY and CDR2 SVGAGI (reference sequence). Between the trimmed V and J ends, which lost 6 bases and 3 bases, there was a span of 27 bases. This CDR3 is built from 19 residues. The CDR3 protein is CASSKGGPKVGLNNQPQHF. The CDR3, as DNA: TGTGCCAGCAGCAAGGGTGGACCGAAGGTGGGTTTAAACAATCAGCCCCAGCATTTT.

The chain combines TRBV7-3 with TRBJ2-3, with D maybe TRBD1 (5 bases). Germline V lookup: CDR1 SGHTA, CDR2 FQGTGA. V was pared by 5 bases and J by 0 bases, with 12 bases between. The CDR3 loop spans 15 amino acids. The CDR3 DNA sequence: TGTGCCAGCAGCCTAATGGGGCCTAGCACAGATACGCAGTATTTT. Translating it yields CASSLMGPSTDTQYF.

The V call is TRBV6-2 or TRBV6-3, the J call TRBJ2-2, with TRBD2 matching over 11 bases. CDR3 length: 18 amino acids. In germline, CDR1 is MNHEY, CDR2 SVGEGT. Trimming took 0 bases from V and 1 from J; bases not matched to a gene: 4. The CDR3 here is CASSYSNLAGGNTGELFF. As DNA, the CDR3 is TGTGCCAGCAGTTACTCGAACCTAGCGGGAGGGAACACCGGGGAGCTGTTTTTT.

This chain joins TRBV14 and TRBJ1-1; a possible D gene is TRBD1 (5 bases). This CDR3 spans 16 amino acids. Trimming left V 0 bases short and J 5 bases short, with 16 bases between. The germline V gene encodes CDR1 SGHDN and CDR2 FVKESK. The CDR3 DNA follows: TGTGCCAGCAGCCAAGATGGGGGGATGGTTTGGACTGAAGCTTTCTTT. Protein sequence: CASSQDGGMVWTEAFF.

The chain joins TRBV4-3 to TRBJ2-1; 10 positions match TRBD2. The J segment lost 6 bases and the V segment lost 0 bases, leaving 5 bases of the junction unmatched. CDR3 length equals 16 residues. Germline CDR1 reads LGHNA; CDR2 reads YSLEER. CDR3 DNA: TGCGCCAGCAGCCAAGAGCTAGCGGGAGTCCCCAATGAGCAGTTCTTC. Protein sequence: CASSQELAGVPNEQFF.

The gene calls are TRBV18 and TRBJ1-1; D is perhaps TRBD1 (6 bases). The V gene's germline CDR1 is KGHSH and CDR2 LQKENI. The CDR3 length is 13 residues. V was trimmed by 4 bases and J by 6 bases, leaving 12 bases between them. The CDR3 reads CASSLTGAPEAFF. DNA for the CDR3: TGTGCCAGCTCACTGACAGGAGCACCTGAAGCTTTCTTT.

This chain uses TRBV19 with TRBJ1-5, with D uncertain. Germline loops: CDR1 LNHDA, CDR2 SQIVND (reference sequence). V gave up 8 bases and J gave up 9 bases, with 14 bases separating them. This CDR3 region has 12 residues. CDR3 residues: CASAPVVGPQHF. DNA for the CDR3: TGTGCCAGTGCCCCGGTCGTGGGGCCCCAGCATTTT.

The chain uses TRBV27 and TRBJ1-6; no definite D call. The ends were cut back, 1 base at V and 9 bases at J, with 16 bases in the middle. Germline CDR1 and CDR2: MNHEY and SMNVEV (reference sequence). The CDR3 loop spans 16 amino acids. Written as DNA, the CDR3 is TGTGCCAGCAGTTTATTTGTGTGGCCCCCGGGTTCACCCCTCCACTTT. Translation gives CASSLFVWPPGSPLHF.

The chain uses TRBV19 and TRBJ1-5; 9 bases fit TRBD1. V gave up 4 bases and J gave up 3 bases; unmatched junction bases: 4. CDR1 and CDR2 (germline): LNHDA, SQIVND (reference sequence). The CDR3 length is 15 residues. The CDR3 nucleotides are TGTGCCAGTAGTAGACAGGGGGGCCCCAATCAGCCCCAGCATTTT. Translating it yields CASSRQGGPNQPQHF.

V usage is TRBV7-8 and J usage is TRBJ2-7; D remains ambiguous. The germline V and J ends were trimmed by 2 bases and 6 bases, with 17 bases remaining between them. CDR3 length: 15 amino acids. Germline CDR1 and CDR2: SGHVS and FQNEAQ. CDR3 amino acids: CASSLISGRLGEQYF. The CDR3 nucleotides are TGTGCCAGCAGCTTAATTTCCGGACGCCTCGGCGAGCAGTACTTC.

This clone was detected only once. V gene TRBV28 combines with J gene TRBJ2-1, with 8 bases lining up with TRBD2. The junction had 4 bases not matched to a gene; V was cut back by 7 bases and J by 8 bases. The length of the CDR3 is 12 residues. The germline CDR1 and CDR2 sequences are MDHEN and SYDVKM. The CDR3 region is CASKSGSYEQFF. The CDR3 DNA reads as TGTGCCAGCAAGAGCGGGAGCTATGAGCAGTTCTTC.

This sequence joins TRBV5-1 and TRBJ2-3; D gene uncertain. V lost 1 base and J 2 bases, leaving 8 bases between the germline ends. CDR3 size: 14 residues. Germline-derived CDR1 and CDR2 are SGHRS and YFSETQ. The chain's CDR3 is CASSLSLDTDTQYF. The CDR3 DNA sequence: TGCGCCAGCAGCTTGAGTCTGGACACAGATACGCAGTATTTT.

The CDR3 reads CASSVGDEGYEQYF. CDR3 sequence (DNA): TGTGCCAGCAGCGTAGGGGATGAGGGTTACGAGCAGTACTTC. The chain couples TRBV9 to TRBJ2-7, with D possibly being TRBD2 (5 bases). Trimming removed 0 bases from V and 4 bases from J, with 11 bases in between. Germline loops: CDR1 SGDLS, CDR2 YYNGEE. This CDR3 comprises 14 residues.

The V call is TRBV12-5, the J call TRBJ2-7; either TRBD1 or TRBD2 may supply D (6 bases each). Germline V gene sequence: CDR1 LGHNT, CDR2 FRNRAP. The CDR3 spans 13 residues. V shed 6 bases and J shed 2 bases, with 11 bases lying between them. CDR3 protein: CASGSGGAYEQYF. The CDR3 nucleotides are TGTGCTAGTGGCTCCGGGGGCGCCTACGAGCAGTACTTC. The full variable domain, rest sourced from reference TRBV12-5 and TRBJ2-7, is DARVTQTPRHKVTEMGQEVTMRCQPILGHNTVFWYRQTMMQGLELLAYFRNRAPLDDSGMPKDRFSAEMPDATLATLKIQPSEPRDSAVYFCASGSGGAYEQYFGPGTRLTVT.

The chain couples TRBV7-3 to TRBJ2-7; 8 nucleotides match TRBD1. The CDR3 extends over 15 amino acids. Per the germline V gene, CDR1 is SGHTA and CDR2 is FQGTGA. Trimming cost V 3 bases and J 0 bases; bases outside gene matches: 4. The CDR3 sequence is CASSLGTGNSYEQYF. In DNA form, the CDR3 reads TGTGCCAGCAGCTTGGGGACAGGTAACTCCTACGAGCAGTACTTC.

This clone came up once. The chain recombines TRBV28 with TRBJ2-1; TRBD2 agrees at 8 bases. The CDR3 runs to 15 residues. From germline, CDR1 is MDHEN and CDR2 SYDVKM. The V gene end was trimmed by 5 bases and the J gene end by 10 bases; junction bases not matched to a gene: 13. CDR3 residues: CASSHGTSGVGEQFF. The DNA for the CDR3 is TGTGCCAGCAGTCACGGGACTAGTGGAGTGGGCGAGCAGTTCTTC.

The chain carries TRBV6-6 and TRBJ2-2; D may be TRBD2 (6 bases). V lost 2 bases to trimming and J lost 11 bases, with 15 bases between them. Looked up from germline, CDR1 is MNHNY and CDR2 is SVGAGI (reference sequence). The CDR3 loop spans 14 amino acids. The CDR3 protein is CASSYGGTASELFF. In nucleotides, the CDR3 is TGTGCCAGCAGTTACGGCGGGACCGCCTCCGAGCTGTTTTTT.

The J gene is TRBJ1-1, the V gene TRBV27, with 9 bases identical to TRBD1. V lost 5 bases, J lost 0 bases, and 1 base stayed unmatched. Germline-derived CDR1 and CDR2 are MNHEY and SMNVEV (reference sequence). The CDR3 is 14 amino acids. This CDR3 reads CASSRTGVNTEAFF. The CDR3 bases are TGTGCCAGCAGTCGGACAGGGGTGAACACTGAAGCTTTCTTT.

The chain uses TRBV15 and TRBJ2-3, with TRBD2 matching 12 bases. There are 15 residues in the CDR3. The V gene end was trimmed by 3 bases and the J gene end by 4 bases; junction bases not matched to a gene: 2. CDR1 is LNHNV, CDR2 YYDKDF, per germline (reference sequence). Written as DNA, the CDR3 is TGTGCCACCAGCAGGACTAGCGGGAGCCCAGATACGCAGTATTTT. Translating it yields CATSRTSGSPDTQYF.

The rearrangement uses TRBV20-1 and TRBJ2-7; D is ambiguous. Germline lookup yields CDR1 DFQATT and CDR2 SNEGSKA (reference sequence). Trimming stripped 2 bases from V and 8 bases from J, with 10 bases between. The CDR3 contains 11 residues. Here the CDR3 DNA reads TGCAGTGCTAGAAGTTGGGAACAGCAGTACTTC. It codes for CSARSWEQQYF.

The rearrangement links TRBV7-9 to TRBJ2-2; 14 bases align to TRBD2. The CDR3 runs to 18 residues. After removal of 5 bases from V and 1 base from J, the junction contained 6 bases not matched to a gene. Germline-derived CDR1 and CDR2 are SEHNR and FQNEAQ (reference sequence). The CDR3 loop reads CASSAGTSGGENTGELFF. The DNA of the CDR3 is TGTGCCAGCAGCGCCGGGACTAGCGGGGGAGAGAACACCGGGGAGCTGTTTTTT.